This TCR beta chain was identified in a study of T cells in women clearing cervical HPV infection. About the research overall: Case blood was drawn when the lesion was first found; control blood after infection became undetectable.

The method was immunoSEQ multiplex PCR; TCRdb's version includes in-frame clones alone and lacks a portion of them. Its listing shows some 25,000 clones. Study-wide results and limits: A classifier using richness and V gene abundances reached an AUC of 0.7 to 0.9.

As for this clone: The antigen is unknown. One junction end disagrees with the germline gene, perhaps due to a read error. The CDR3 end lies 3 residues beyond the end of the read and is filled in from the germline J gene.

The CDR3 covers 13 residues. The germline V gene encodes CDR1 SEHNR and CDR2 FQNEAQ (reference sequence). The chain combines TRBV7-9 with TRBJ2-4; the D gene is possibly TRBD2 (6 bases). The origin of this receptor is a woman between 18 and 70 years old with a cervical HPV16 infection that either progressed to CIN3+ or cleared (not recorded which). Sequences were obtained from blood buffy coat. The DNA read from the CDR3 is TGTTCCAGCAGCTTTGGGGCACGGGAGACT. Its translation: CSSSFGARET. The whole CDR3 region reads CSSSFGARETQYF.